The 6 T cell receptor beta chains given below trace back to one sample, sequenced in a study of blood T cells in healthy people across ages. The second PCR ran about 6 to 12 cycles with a sample-barcoded 5' primer and J-beta primers. Using its own MiXCR run on the 5' RACE reads, TCRdb lists one record per CDR3 protein. Among about 1.4 million distinct CDR3 sequences listed, 55% to 75% were seen once. What was sequenced was blood. All receptors come from a man between 18 and 29 years old in good health.

The chain employs TRBV20-1 and TRBJ1-2; weak D call: TRBD1 (5 bases). Germline-derived CDR1 and CDR2 are DFQATT and SNEGSKA (reference sequence). Trimming left V 5 bases short and J 2 bases short, with 12 bases between. CDR3 size: 13 residues. The CDR3 DNA follows: TGCAGTGCTCCCCGCGACAGAAACTATGGCTACACCTTC. Amino acids: CSAPRDRNYGYTF.

The chain employs TRBV27 and TRBJ1-2; tentative D call: TRBD1 (5 bases). The CDR3 covers 14 residues. Germline V gene data show CDR1 as MNHEY and CDR2 as SMNVEV (reference sequence). V gave up 6 bases and J gave up 8 bases, with 19 bases separating them. Here the CDR3 reads CASRSGAAFGGYTF. CDR3 nucleotides: TGTGCCAGCAGATCCGGGGCGGCGTTCGGGGGCTACACCTTC.

This clonotype has only one observation. V and J are TRBV7-2 and TRBJ2-6; D ambiguous. In germline, CDR1 is SGHTA, CDR2 FQGNSA. V was cut by 5 bases and J by 0 bases, with 8 bases left in between. This CDR3 contains 15 residues. CDR3 DNA: TGTGCCAGCAGCATACAGAGCTCTGGGGCCAACGTCCTGACTTTC. It translates to CASSIQSSGANVLTF.

Note on this clonotype: Possible read error: a much larger clone is one base away. The CDR3 DNA reads TGCAGCGTTGTTCGAGACCCATCCAATGAGCAGTACTTC. This encodes CSVVRDPSNEQYF. This chain links TRBV29-1 with TRBJ2-5; D not resolved. Germline V lookup: CDR1 SQVTM, CDR2 ANQGSEA. V lost 4 bases to trimming and J lost 11 bases, with 20 bases between them. This CDR3 region has 13 residues.

The J gene is TRBJ2-1, the V gene TRBV29-1; 9 bases align to TRBD2. Germline CDR1 SQVTM, CDR2 ANQGSEA. The junction had 11 bases not matched to a gene; V was cut back by 8 bases and J by 6 bases. The CDR3 consists of 14 residues. CDR3 bases: TGCAGCATTTTAGCCGGGACTAGCAGCAATGAGCAGTTCTTC. The encoded protein is CSILAGTSSNEQFF.

This clonotype is a singleton in its sample. This chain uses TRBV3-1 with TRBJ2-3; TRBD2 agrees at 7 bases. Germline values: CDR1 LGHDT, CDR2 YNNKEL (reference sequence). The V segment lost 0 bases and the J segment 5 bases; nucleotides outside the gene matches: 2. The CDR3 length is 14 residues. The CDR3 spells CASSQEPGGDTQYF. The CDR3 DNA is TGTGCCAGCAGCCAAGAGCCGGGAGGAGATACGCAGTATTTT.